This T cell receptor (beta chain) was captured in a study of CD8 T cells in Susac syndrome. Sequencing of TCR beta drew on CD8+ and CD4+ T cells from blood. TEMRA cells were FACS-enriched, while CD8+ and CD4+ T cells were negatively isolated. With random hexamers, 0.5 to 1 ug RNA was reverse transcribed. Amplification of TCR beta CDR3 by immunoSEQ multiplex PCR spanned 54 Vbeta and 13 Jbeta. MiXCR was run by TCRdb on the immunoSEQ multiplex PCR reads, yielding one entry per CDR3 protein. The sample carries fewer than 150,000 distinct CDR3 sequences, 85% to 95% recorded once. CDR3 size: 14 residues. Trimming removed 3 bases from V and 6 bases from J, with 11 bases in between. The germline CDR1 and CDR2 sequences are ENHRY and SYGVKD.

Sequenced input: CD4+ T cells from PBMCs. V gene TRBV10-3 combines with J gene TRBJ1-4; TRBD1 might be the D (6 bases). This clonotype originated in a human donor with multiple sclerosis. For the CDR3, the DNA is TGTGCCATCAGTGAACGGGGGGCTGATGAAAAACTGTTTTTT. This gives the protein CAISERGADEKLFF.